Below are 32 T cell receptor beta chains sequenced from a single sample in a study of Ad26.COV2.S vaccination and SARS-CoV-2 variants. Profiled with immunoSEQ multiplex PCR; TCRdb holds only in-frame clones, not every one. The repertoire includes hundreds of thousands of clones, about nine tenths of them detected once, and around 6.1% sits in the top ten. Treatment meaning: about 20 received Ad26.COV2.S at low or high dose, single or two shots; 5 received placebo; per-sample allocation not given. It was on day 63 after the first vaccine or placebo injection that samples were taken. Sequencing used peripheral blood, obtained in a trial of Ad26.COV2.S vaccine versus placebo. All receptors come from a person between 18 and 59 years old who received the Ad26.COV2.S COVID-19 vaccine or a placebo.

CDR3 loop: CASSRVGHYGYTF. The CDR3 region has the DNA TGTGCCAGCAGCCGGGTGGGGCACTATGGCTACACCTTC. The J gene is TRBJ1-2, the V gene TRBV12-3 or TRBV12-4, with a possible D match to TRBD1 (5 bases). The CDR3 is 13 amino acids. The V and J ends lost 6 bases and 3 bases respectively, with 11 bases between them.

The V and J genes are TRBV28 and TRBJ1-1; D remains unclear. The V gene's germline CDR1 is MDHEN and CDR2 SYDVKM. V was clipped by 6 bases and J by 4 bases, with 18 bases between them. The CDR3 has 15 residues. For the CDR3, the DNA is TGTGCCAGCAGCTTCGACGGACGTGGTATCACTGAAGCTTTCTTT. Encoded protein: CASSFDGRGITEAFF.

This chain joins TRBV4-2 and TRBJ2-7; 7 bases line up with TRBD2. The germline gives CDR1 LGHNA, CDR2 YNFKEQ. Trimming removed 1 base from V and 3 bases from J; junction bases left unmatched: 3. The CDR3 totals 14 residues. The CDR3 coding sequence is TGTGCCAGCAGCCAAGCTAGCGGTAACTACGAGCAGTACTTC. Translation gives CASSQASGNYEQYF.

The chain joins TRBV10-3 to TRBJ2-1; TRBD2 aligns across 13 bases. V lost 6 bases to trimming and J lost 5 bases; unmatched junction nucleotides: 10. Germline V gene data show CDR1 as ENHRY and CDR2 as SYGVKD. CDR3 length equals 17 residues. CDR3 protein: CAIRNGTSGISNNEQFF. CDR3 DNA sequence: TGTGCCATCAGGAATGGGACTAGCGGGATCTCAAACAATGAGCAGTTCTTC.

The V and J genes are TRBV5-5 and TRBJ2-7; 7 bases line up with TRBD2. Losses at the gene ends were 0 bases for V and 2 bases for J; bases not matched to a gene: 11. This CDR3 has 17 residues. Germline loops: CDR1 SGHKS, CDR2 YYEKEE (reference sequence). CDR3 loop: CASSLDFASGKPYEQYF. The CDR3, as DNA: TGTGCCAGCAGCTTGGATTTTGCTAGCGGCAAACCCTACGAGCAGTACTTC. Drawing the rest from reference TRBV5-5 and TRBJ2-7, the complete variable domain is DAGVTQSPTHLIKTRGQQVTLRCSPISGHKSVSWYQQVLGQGPQFIFQYYEKEERGRGNFPDRFSARQFPNYSSELNVNALLLGDSALYLCASSLDFASGKPYEQYFGPGTRLTVT.

Here the CDR3 DNA reads TGTGCCAGCAGTCTCCCCCCCTACGCTGGGAATCAGCCCCAGCATTTT. This encodes CASSLPPYAGNQPQHF. The rearrangement links TRBV28 to TRBJ1-5; D is uncertain. Between the trimmed V and J ends, which lost 5 bases and 4 bases, there was a span of 18 bases. Germline CDR1 and CDR2: MDHEN and SYDVKM. The CDR3 sequence is 16 residues long.

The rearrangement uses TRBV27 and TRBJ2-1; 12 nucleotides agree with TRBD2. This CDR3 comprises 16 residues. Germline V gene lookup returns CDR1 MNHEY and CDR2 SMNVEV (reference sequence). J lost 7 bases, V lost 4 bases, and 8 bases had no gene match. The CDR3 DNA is TGTGCCAGCAGTTCGATGGGACTAGCGGGTACGAATGAGCAGTTCTTC. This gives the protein CASSSMGLAGTNEQFF.

CDR3 amino acids: CASSLDSRAGETSEQYF. The CDR3 coding sequence is TGTGCCAGCAGCTTAGACTCGAGGGCAGGTGAGACTAGCGAGCAGTACTTC. V and J are TRBV11-2 and TRBJ2-7; TRBD2 might be the D (6 bases). Germline-derived CDR1 and CDR2 are SGHAT and FQNNGV. V shed 0 bases and J shed 6 bases, with 21 bases lying between them. The CDR3 runs 17 residues.

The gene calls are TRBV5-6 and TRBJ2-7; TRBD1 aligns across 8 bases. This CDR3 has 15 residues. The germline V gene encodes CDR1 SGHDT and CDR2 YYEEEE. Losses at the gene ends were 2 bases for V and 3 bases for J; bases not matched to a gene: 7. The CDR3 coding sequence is TGTGCCAGCAGCTTATCGCCGACAGGGGACTACGAGCAGTACTTC. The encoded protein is CASSLSPTGDYEQYF.

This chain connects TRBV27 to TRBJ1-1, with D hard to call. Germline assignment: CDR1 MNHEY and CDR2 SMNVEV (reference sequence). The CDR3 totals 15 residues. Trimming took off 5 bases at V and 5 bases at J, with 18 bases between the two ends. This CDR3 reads CASSLGRSLGTEAFF. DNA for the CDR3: TGTGCCAGCAGTCTGGGCAGGTCCCTCGGAACTGAAGCTTTCTTT.

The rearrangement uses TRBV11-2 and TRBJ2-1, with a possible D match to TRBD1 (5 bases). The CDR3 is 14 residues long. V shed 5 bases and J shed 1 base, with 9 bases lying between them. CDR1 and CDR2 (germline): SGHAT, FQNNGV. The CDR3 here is CASSATGSYNEQFF. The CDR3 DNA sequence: TGTGCCAGCAGCGCAACAGGATCCTACAATGAGCAGTTCTTC.

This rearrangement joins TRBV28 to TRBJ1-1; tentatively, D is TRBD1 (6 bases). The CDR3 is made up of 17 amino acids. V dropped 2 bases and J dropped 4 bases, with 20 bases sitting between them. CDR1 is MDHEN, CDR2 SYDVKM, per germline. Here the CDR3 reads CASSLIRSGVGPTEAFF. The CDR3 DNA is TGTGCCAGCAGTTTAATAAGGTCAGGGGTCGGTCCCACTGAAGCTTTCTTT.

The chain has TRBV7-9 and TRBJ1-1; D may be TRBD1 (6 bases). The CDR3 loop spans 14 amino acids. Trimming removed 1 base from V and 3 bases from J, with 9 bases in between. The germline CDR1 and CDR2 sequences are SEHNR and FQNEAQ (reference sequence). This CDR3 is CASSLDGGHTEAFF. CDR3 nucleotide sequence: TGTGCCAGCAGCTTAGACGGGGGCCACACTGAAGCTTTCTTT.

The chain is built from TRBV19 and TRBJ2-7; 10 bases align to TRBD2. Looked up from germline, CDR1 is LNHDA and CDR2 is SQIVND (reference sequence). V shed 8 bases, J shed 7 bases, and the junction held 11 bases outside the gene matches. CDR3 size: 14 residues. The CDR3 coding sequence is TGTGCCAGTTCAATTGCTAGCGGGAGTGGAGAGCAGTACTTC. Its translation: CASSIASGSGEQYF.

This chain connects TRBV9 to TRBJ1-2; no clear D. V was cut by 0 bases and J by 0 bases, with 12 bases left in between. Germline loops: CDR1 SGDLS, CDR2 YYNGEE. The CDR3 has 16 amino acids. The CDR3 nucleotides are TGTGCCAGCAGCGTAGTCGGATCGGGTTCTAACTATGGCTACACCTTC. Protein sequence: CASSVVGSGSNYGYTF.

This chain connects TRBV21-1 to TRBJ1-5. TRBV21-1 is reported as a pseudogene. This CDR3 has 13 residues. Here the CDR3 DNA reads TGTGCCAGCAGCTCCGTAGGCAATCAGCCCCAGCATTTT. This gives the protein CASSSVGNQPQHF.

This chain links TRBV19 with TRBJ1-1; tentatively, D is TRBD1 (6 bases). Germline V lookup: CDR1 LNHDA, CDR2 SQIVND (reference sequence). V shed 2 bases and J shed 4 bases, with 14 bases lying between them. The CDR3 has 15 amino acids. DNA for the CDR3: TGTGCCAGTAGTATAAATGGAGGGGGTTTCACTGAAGCTTTCTTT. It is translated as CASSINGGGFTEAFF.

CDR3 sequence reads: CASTRDRNFSPLHF. Here the CDR3 DNA reads TGTGCCAGCACCCGGGACAGGAATTTCTCACCCCTCCACTTT. This chain joins TRBV6-5 and TRBJ1-6; 8 positions match TRBD1. This CDR3 has 14 residues. Per germline, CDR1 MNHEY and CDR2 SVGAGI. The V segment lost 7 bases and the J segment 10 bases; nucleotides outside the gene matches: 9.

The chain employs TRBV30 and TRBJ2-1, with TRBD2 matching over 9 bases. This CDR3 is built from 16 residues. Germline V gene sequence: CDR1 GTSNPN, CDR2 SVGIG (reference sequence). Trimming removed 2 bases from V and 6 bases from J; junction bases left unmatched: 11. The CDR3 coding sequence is TGTGCCTGGAGTCCGAGTGGGCTAGCGGGACGCAATGAGCAGTTCTTC. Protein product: CAWSPSGLAGRNEQFF.

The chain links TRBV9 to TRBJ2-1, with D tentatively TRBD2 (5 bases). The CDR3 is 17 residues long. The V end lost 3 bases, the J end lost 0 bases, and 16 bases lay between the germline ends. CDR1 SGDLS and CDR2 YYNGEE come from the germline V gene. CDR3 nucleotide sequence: TGTGCCAGCAGCGGGCACCCGAGCGGACCCTCCTACAATGAGCAGTTCTTC. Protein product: CASSGHPSGPSYNEQFF.

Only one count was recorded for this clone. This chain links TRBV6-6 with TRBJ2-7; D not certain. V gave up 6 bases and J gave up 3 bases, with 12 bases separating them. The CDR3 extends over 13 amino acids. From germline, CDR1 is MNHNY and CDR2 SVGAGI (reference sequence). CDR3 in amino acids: CASRPGESYEQYF. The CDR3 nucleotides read TGTGCCAGCAGACCAGGAGAAAGCTACGAGCAGTACTTC.

In DNA form, the CDR3 reads TGTGCCAGCAGCTTAGTGGGACAGGGTGAAAAACTGTTTTTT. As protein: CASSLVGQGEKLFF. The chain recombines TRBV7-6 with TRBJ1-4; 9 positions agree with TRBD1. CDR3 size: 14 residues. V shed 1 base and J 7 bases; nucleotides not matched to a gene: 1. Germline V gene lookup returns CDR1 SGHVS and CDR2 FNYEAQ.

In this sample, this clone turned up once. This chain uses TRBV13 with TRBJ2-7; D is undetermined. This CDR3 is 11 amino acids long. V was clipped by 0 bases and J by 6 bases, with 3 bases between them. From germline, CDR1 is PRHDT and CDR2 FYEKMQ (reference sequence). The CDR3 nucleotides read TGTGCCAGCAGCTTAGGCAGCGAGCAGTACTTC. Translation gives CASSLGSEQYF.

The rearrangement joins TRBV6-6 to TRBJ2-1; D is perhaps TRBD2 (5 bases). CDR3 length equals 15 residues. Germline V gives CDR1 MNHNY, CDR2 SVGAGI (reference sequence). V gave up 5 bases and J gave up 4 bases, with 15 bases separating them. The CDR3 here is CASSRPGRIYNEQFF. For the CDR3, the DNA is TGTGCCAGCAGTCGACCGGGGAGAATTTACAATGAGCAGTTCTTC.

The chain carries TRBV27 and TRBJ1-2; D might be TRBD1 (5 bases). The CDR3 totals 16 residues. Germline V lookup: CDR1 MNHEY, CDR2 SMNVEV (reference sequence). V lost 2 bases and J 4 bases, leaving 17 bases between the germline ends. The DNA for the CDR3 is TGTGCCAGCAGTTTAGGGGGTCGTGTTGGTGGCTATGGCTACACCTTC. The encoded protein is CASSLGGRVGGYGYTF.

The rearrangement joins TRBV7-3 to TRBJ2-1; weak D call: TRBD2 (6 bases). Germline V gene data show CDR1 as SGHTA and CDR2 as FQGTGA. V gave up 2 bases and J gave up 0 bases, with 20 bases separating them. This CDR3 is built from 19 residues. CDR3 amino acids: CASSLLLGLGTNSYNEQFF. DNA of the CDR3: TGTGCCAGCAGCTTATTGTTGGGACTGGGAACCAACTCCTACAATGAGCAGTTCTTC.

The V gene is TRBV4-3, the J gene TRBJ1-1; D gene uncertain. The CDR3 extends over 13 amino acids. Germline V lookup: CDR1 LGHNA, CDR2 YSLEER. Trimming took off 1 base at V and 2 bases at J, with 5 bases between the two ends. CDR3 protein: CASSQVTNTEAFF. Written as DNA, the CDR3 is TGCGCCAGCAGCCAAGTTACTAACACTGAAGCTTTCTTT.

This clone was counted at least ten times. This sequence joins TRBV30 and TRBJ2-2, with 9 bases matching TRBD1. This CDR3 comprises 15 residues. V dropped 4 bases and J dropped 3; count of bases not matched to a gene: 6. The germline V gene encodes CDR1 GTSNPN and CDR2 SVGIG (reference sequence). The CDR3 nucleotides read TGTGCCTGGACCCACCGGGACAGGGACACCGGGGAGCTGTTTTTT. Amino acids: CAWTHRDRDTGELFF. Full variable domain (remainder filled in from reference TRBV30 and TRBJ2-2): SQTIHQWPATLVQPVGSPLSLECTVEGTSNPNLYWYRQAAGRGLQLLFYSVGIGQISSEVPQNLSASRPQDRQFILSSKKLLLSDSGFYLCAWTHRDRDTGELFFGEGSRLTVL.

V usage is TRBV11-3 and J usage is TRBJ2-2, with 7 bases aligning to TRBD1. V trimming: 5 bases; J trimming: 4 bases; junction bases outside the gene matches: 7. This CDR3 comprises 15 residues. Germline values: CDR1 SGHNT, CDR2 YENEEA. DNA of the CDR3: TGTGCCAGCAGCATGACAGGGTCGAGCACCGGGGAGCTGTTTTTT. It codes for CASSMTGSSTGELFF.

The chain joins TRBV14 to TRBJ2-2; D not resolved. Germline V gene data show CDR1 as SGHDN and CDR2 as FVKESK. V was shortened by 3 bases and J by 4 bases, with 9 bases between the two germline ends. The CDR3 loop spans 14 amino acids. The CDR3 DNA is TGTGCCAGCAGCCAGGCGAGTCCCACCGGGGAGCTGTTTTTT. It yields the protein CASSQASPTGELFF. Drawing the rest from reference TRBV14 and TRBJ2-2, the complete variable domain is EAGVTQFPSHSVIEKGQTVTLRCDPISGHDNLYWYRRVMGKEIKFLLHFVKESKQDESGMPNNRFLAERTGGTYSTLKVQPAELEDSGVYFCASSQASPTGELFFGEGSRLTVL.

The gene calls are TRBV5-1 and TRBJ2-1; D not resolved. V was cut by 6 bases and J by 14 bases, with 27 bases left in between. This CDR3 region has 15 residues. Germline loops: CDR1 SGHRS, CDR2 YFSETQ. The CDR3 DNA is TGCGCCAGCATGAATGGCGATGTTCGGTTCCCAGAGGAGTTCTTC. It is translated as CASMNGDVRFPEEFF.

The CDR3, as DNA: TGTGCCAGCAGCCGGGCAGATCGAGCTTTCTTT. This codes for CASSRADRAFF. V gene TRBV12-3 or TRBV12-4 combines with J gene TRBJ1-1, with D hard to call. The CDR3 has 11 residues. The V end lost 6 bases, the J end lost 10 bases, and 12 bases lay between the germline ends.